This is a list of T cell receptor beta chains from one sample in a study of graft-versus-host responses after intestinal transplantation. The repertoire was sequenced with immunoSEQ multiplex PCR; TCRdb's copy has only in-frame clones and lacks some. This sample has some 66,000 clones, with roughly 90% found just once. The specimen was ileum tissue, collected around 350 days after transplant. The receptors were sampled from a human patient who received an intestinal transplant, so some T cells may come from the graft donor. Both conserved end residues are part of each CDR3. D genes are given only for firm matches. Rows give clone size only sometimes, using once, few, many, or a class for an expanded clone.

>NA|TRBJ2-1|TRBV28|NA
CASSLSGGGRNEQFF
TGTGCCAGCAGTTTATCGGGAGGGGGCAGGAATGAGCAGTTCTTC
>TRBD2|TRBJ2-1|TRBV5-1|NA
CASSLGRRRGSYNEQFF
TGCGCCAGCAGCTTAGGCCGGAGGCGCGGGAGCTACAATGAGCAGTTCTTC
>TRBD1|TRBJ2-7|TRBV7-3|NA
CASSLDRGYEQYF
TGTGCCAGCAGCTTGGACAGGGGGTACGAGCAGTACTTC
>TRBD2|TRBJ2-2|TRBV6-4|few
CASSELAGSNTGELFF
TGTGCCAGCAGTGAACTAGCGGGTTCTAACACCGGGGAGCTGTTTTTT
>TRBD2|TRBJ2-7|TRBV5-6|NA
CASSLGLAGAFSYEQYF
TGTGCCAGCAGCTTGGGACTAGCGGGGGCCTTCTCCTACGAGCAGTACTTC
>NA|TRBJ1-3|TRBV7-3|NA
CASSLWGPPGNTIYF
TGTGCCAGCAGCTTATGGGGCCCTCCTGGAAACACCATATATTTT
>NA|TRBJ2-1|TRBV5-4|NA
CASSPTPGYNEQFF
TGTGCCAGCAGCCCTACCCCAGGGTACAATGAGCAGTTCTTC
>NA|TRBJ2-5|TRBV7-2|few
CASSISGETQYF
TGTGCCAGCAGCATTAGCGGCGAGACCCAGTACTTC
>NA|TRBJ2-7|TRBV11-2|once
CASSWGGTFEQYF
TGTGCCAGCAGCTGGGGTGGCACTTTCGAGCAGTACTTC
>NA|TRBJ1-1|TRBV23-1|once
CASSPNPGRTSEPEAFF
TGCGCCAGCAGTCCCAACCCGGGACGGACTTCAGAACCTGAAGCTTTCTTT
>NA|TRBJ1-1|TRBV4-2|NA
CASSQEGGNTEAFF
TGTGCCAGCAGCCAAGAGGGGGGGAACACTGAAGCTTTCTTT
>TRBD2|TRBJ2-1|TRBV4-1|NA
CASSQDRLAGNEQFF
TGCGCCAGCAGCCAAGATAGACTAGCGGGAAATGAGCAGTTCTTC
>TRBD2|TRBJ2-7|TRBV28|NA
CASNRGLAGYEQYF
TGTGCCAGCAATAGGGGACTAGCGGGATACGAGCAGTACTTC
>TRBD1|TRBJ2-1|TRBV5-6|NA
CASSWDSSYNEQFF
TGTGCCAGCAGCTGGGACAGCTCCTACAATGAGCAGTTCTTC
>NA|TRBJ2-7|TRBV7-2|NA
CASSLGQQGYEQYF
TGTGCCAGCAGCTTAGGCCAACAGGGCTACGAGCAGTACTTC
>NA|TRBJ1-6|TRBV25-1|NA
CASSEDWGGGYNSPLHF
TGTGCCAGCAGTGAGGATTGGGGAGGGGGGTATAATTCACCCCTCCACTTT
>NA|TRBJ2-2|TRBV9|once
CASSVARGSSGELFF
TGTGCCAGCAGCGTAGCCAGGGGAAGTAGCGGGGAGCTGTTTTTT
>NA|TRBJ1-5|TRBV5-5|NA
CASRPDLGNQPQHF
TGTGCCAGCAGACCCGACCTGGGCAATCAGCCCCAGCATTTT
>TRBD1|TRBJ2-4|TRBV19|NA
CASSFSKQGLAKNIQYF
TGTGCCAGTAGTTTCTCCAAACAGGGGTTAGCCAAAAACATTCAGTACTTC
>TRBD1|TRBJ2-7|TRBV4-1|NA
CASSRGTGGWYEQYF
TGCGCCAGCAGCCGAGGGACAGGGGGCTGGTACGAGCAGTACTTC
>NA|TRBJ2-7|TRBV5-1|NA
CASSPGAPSYEQYF
TGCGCCAGCAGCCCGGGTGCTCCCAGCTACGAGCAGTACTTC
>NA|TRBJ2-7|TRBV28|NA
CASSWGGEQYF
TGTGCCAGCAGTTGGGGAGGCGAGCAATACTTC
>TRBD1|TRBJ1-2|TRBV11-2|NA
CASSYKGQVNYGYTF
TGTGCCAGCAGCTATAAGGGACAGGTTAACTATGGCTACACCTTC
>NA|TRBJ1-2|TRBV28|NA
CASSFSDYGYTF
TGTGCCAGCAGTTTTTCGGACTATGGCTACACCTTC
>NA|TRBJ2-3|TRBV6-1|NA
CASSELGTDTQYF
TGTGCCAGCAGTGAACTAGGGACAGATACGCAGTATTTT
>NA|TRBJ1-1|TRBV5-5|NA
CASSPVGEGSKDTEAFF
TGTGCCAGCAGCCCAGTCGGTGAGGGAAGTAAGGACACTGAAGCTTTCTTT
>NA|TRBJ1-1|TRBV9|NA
CASSGGPDSWYIEAFF
TGTGCCAGCAGCGGTGGCCCGGACAGTTGGTACATTGAAGCTTTCTTT
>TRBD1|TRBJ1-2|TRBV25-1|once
CASSERGTGGNYGYTF
TGTGCCAGCAGTGAAAGGGGGACAGGGGGCAACTATGGCTACACCTTC
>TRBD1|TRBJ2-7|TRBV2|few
CASSEDRGYPYEQYF
TGTGCCAGCAGCGAGGACAGGGGCTATCCCTACGAGCAGTACTTC
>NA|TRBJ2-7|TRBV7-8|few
CASSRLGQDSSYEQYF
TGTGCCAGCAGCCGACTAGGACAGGACAGCTCCTACGAGCAGTACTTC
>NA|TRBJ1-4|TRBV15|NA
CATSRLTQGEKKLFF
TGTGCCACCAGCAGACTCACTCAGGGCGAAAAAAAACTGTTTTTT
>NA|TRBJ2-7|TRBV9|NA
CASSPEVAGSYEQYF
TGTGCCAGCAGCCCAGAGGTGGCGGGATCCTACGAGCAGTACTTC
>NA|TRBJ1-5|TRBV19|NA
CASSGGWNQPQHF
TGTGCCAGTAGCGGGGGTTGGAATCAGCCCCAGCATTTT
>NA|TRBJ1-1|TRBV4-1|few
CASSQDFTAVPDEAFF
TGCGCCAGCAGCCAAGATTTTACGGCGGTACCGGACGAAGCTTTCTTT
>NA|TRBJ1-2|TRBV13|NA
CASSLGLFDYGYTF
TGTGCCAGCAGCCTCGGACTCTTTGACTATGGCTACACCTTC
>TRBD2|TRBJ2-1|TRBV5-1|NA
CASSWRTSGGYNEQFF
TGCGCCAGCAGCTGGAGGACTAGCGGGGGATACAATGAGCAGTTCTTC
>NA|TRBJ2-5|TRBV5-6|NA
CASSLVFSGQETQYF
TGTGCCAGCAGCTTGGTCTTTAGCGGCCAAGAGACCCAGTACTTC
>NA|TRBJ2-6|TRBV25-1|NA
CASSTGTPVLTF
TGTGCCAGCAGTACCGGGACACCCGTCCTGACTTTC
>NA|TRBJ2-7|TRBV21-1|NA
CASSKRGERHSYEQYF
TGTGCCAGCAGCAAACGGGGGGAGCGCCACTCCTACGAGCAGTACTTC
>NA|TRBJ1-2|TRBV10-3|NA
CAISEQGSEKGYTF
TGTGCCATCAGTGAGCAGGGGTCCGAAAAAGGCTACACCTTC
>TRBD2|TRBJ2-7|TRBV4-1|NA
CASSRLLAGDEQYF
TGCGCCAGCAGCCGGCTACTAGCGGGAGATGAGCAGTACTTC
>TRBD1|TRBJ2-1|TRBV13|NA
CASSLVTGVNEQFF
TGTGCCAGCAGCTTAGTTACAGGGGTAAATGAGCAGTTCTTC
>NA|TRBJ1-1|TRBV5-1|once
CASTTGAGGTEAFF
TGCGCCAGCACCACGGGAGCGGGAGGGACTGAAGCTTTCTTT
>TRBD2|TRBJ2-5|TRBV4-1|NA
CASSQDGVGLVKTQYF
TGCGCCAGCAGCCAAGATGGAGTGGGACTAGTGAAGACCCAGTACTTC
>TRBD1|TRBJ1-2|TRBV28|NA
CASSPQGANYGYTF
TGTGCCAGCAGTCCACAGGGGGCTAACTATGGCTACACCTTC
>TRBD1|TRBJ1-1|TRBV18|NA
CASSPGDRADTEAFF
TGTGCCAGCTCACCAGGCGACAGGGCTGACACTGAAGCTTTCTTT